The 18 T cell receptor beta chains listed next were all sequenced from one sample in a study of naive and memory T cell subsets. The beta constant-region primer was an equimolar mix of two oligonucleotides covering TRBC1 and TRBC2. One entry per CDR3 protein, called by TCRdb with MiXCR from the UMI-ligation and nested PCR reads. The sample carries tens of thousands of distinct CDR3 sequences, about 7% recorded once. Sequencing was done on a sample of central memory CD4+ T cells from blood. These receptors were collected from a human donor in good health.

This clonotype was picked up a small number of times. The rearrangement joins TRBV3-1 to TRBJ2-7; maybe TRBD1 (5 bases). Germline V gene lookup returns CDR1 LGHDT and CDR2 YNNKEL (reference sequence). This CDR3 has 15 residues. V was pared by 4 bases and J by 3 bases, with 16 bases between. The CDR3 nucleotides read TGTGCCAGCAGCCCTAACTCAGGGTTTAACTACGAGCAGTACTTC. This encodes CASSPNSGFNYEQYF.

The chain has TRBV18 and TRBJ1-6; D call uncertain. The CDR3 consists of 15 residues. In germline, CDR1 is KGHSH, CDR2 LQKENI. The V end was cut by 6 bases, the J end by 5 bases, with 14 bases between. Written as DNA, the CDR3 is TGTGCCAGCTCCCACAAGGACTCAGATAATTCACCCCTCCACTTT. Protein product: CASSHKDSDNSPLHF. The variable domain in full, completed from reference TRBV18 and TRBJ1-6, reads NAGVMQNPRHLVRRRGQEARLRCSPMKGHSHVYWYRQLPEEGLKFMVYLQKENIIDESGMPKERFSAEFPKEGPSILRIQQVVRGDSAAYFCASSHKDSDNSPLHFGNGTRLTVT.

This clonotype was recorded many times. The rearrangement uses TRBV20-1 and TRBJ2-7, with unresolved D. Trimming left V 6 bases short and J 1 base short, with 13 bases between. Germline assignment: CDR1 DFQATT and CDR2 SNEGSKA (reference sequence). CDR3 size: 13 residues. This CDR3 is CSAEPAQSYEQYF. As DNA, the CDR3 is TGCAGTGCCGAGCCGGCACAGTCCTACGAGCAGTACTTC.

The chain couples TRBV3-1 to TRBJ2-7, with D perhaps TRBD1 (6 bases). V lost 6 bases and J 0 bases, leaving 12 bases between the germline ends. CDR3 length: 14 residues. Germline loops: CDR1 LGHDT, CDR2 YNNKEL (reference sequence). The CDR3 reads CASRQGHSSYEQYF. Written as DNA, the CDR3 is TGTGCCAGCAGACAGGGCCACTCCTCCTACGAGCAGTACTTC.

In regard to this clonotype: A clone one base away is much larger, so this may be a read error. The CDR3 is CASKLTGSISEANVLTF. CDR3 nucleotides: TGTGCCAGCAAATTGACAGGGAGTATCTCTGAGGCCAACGTCCTGACTTTC. The V gene is TRBV12-3 or TRBV12-4, the J gene TRBJ2-6, with 7 bases aligning to TRBD1. CDR3 length equals 17 residues.

This clonotype turned up a few times. The chain joins TRBV2 to TRBJ2-1, with 8 bases fitting TRBD2. The V and J ends lost 6 bases and 7 bases, in that order; junction bases with no gene match: 8. Germline CDR1 and CDR2: SNHLY and FYNNEI. There are 14 residues in the CDR3. CDR3 sequence reads: CASRGLAVWNEQFF. The CDR3 DNA reads TGTGCCAGCAGAGGACTAGCCGTCTGGAATGAGCAGTTCTTC. Variable domain in full (rest from reference TRBV2 and TRBJ2-1): EPEVTQTPSHQVTQMGQEVILRCVPISNHLYFYWYRQILGQKVEFLVSFYNNEISEKSEIFDDQFSVERPDGSNFTLKIRSTKLEDSAMYFCASRGLAVWNEQFFGPGTRLTVL.

There are a few counts of this clonotype. The rearrangement uses TRBV14 and TRBJ2-5; the match to TRBD2 covers 11 bases. CDR3 length equals 14 residues. In germline, CDR1 is SGHDN, CDR2 FVKESK. With 4 bases clipped from V and 4 bases from J, the junction kept 2 bases outside the gene matches. CDR3 nucleotide sequence: TGTGCCAGCAGCCGACTAGCGGGGTTAGAGACCCAGTACTTC. This sequence encodes CASSRLAGLETQYF.

This rearrangement joins TRBV7-9 to TRBJ2-2, with 7 bases matching TRBD2. This CDR3 region has 19 residues. Per the germline V gene, CDR1 is SEHNR and CDR2 is FQNEAQ (reference sequence). V was clipped by 3 bases and J by 4 bases; unmatched bases: 17. CDR3 DNA: TGTGCCAGCAGCTTTTCTTACGTTTTTAGCGGGCAGGGCACCGGGGAGCTGTTTTTT. It is translated as CASSFSYVFSGQGTGELFF.

The chain links TRBV29-1 to TRBJ2-7, with D hard to call. With 6 bases removed from V and 6 bases from J, the gap between germline ends came to 18 bases. The germline V gene encodes CDR1 SQVTM and CDR2 ANQGSEA. CDR3 size: 13 residues. CDR3 nucleotide sequence: TGCAGCGTCGCAGCATCTTCTAGGACCGAGCAGTACTTC. Translated: CSVAASSRTEQYF.

This sequence joins TRBV20-1 and TRBJ1-5, with 9 bases identical to TRBD1. V trimming: 3 bases; J trimming: 2 bases; junction bases outside the gene matches: 5. This CDR3 is built from 15 residues. Germline-derived CDR1 and CDR2 are DFQATT and SNEGSKA (reference sequence). CDR3 loop: CSARGDRVRNQPQHF. Written as DNA, the CDR3 is TGCAGTGCTAGGGGGGACAGGGTTCGCAATCAGCCCCAGCATTTT.

This clonotype was picked up a small number of times. This sequence joins TRBV7-6 and TRBJ1-4; 11 bases fit TRBD1. The V gene's germline CDR1 is SGHVS and CDR2 FNYEAQ. This CDR3 has 16 residues. Trimming cost V 3 bases and J 2 bases; bases outside gene matches: 2. CDR3 DNA sequence: TGTGCCAGCAGCTTCCGGGACAGGGGGACTAATGAAAAACTGTTTTTT. It yields the protein CASSFRDRGTNEKLFF.

The chain couples TRBV4-2 to TRBJ2-1, with TRBD2 identical over 8 bases. This CDR3 has 16 residues. Germline values: CDR1 LGHNA, CDR2 YNFKEQ. Trimming took 0 bases from V and 8 from J; bases not matched to a gene: 9. The CDR3 DNA is TGTGCCAGCAGCCAAGATGGAAGCGGGAGAGTCGATGAGCAGTTCTTC. Residues: CASSQDGSGRVDEQFF.

In its sample, this clonotype was seen once. A much larger clone lies a single base off, so this may be a read error. This rearrangement joins TRBV11-2 to TRBJ1-2; D perhaps matches TRBD1 (5 bases). Germline V gene data show CDR1 as SGHAT and CDR2 as FQNNGV. The CDR3 runs to 13 residues. In nucleotides, the CDR3 is TGTACCACCGGTGGGTGGACTGGGGCTGGCTACACCTTC. Translating gives CTTGGWTGAGYTF.

This clonotype showed up many times. The V and J genes are TRBV5-4 and TRBJ2-3; perhaps TRBD2 as D (6 bases). This CDR3 contains 15 residues. Per germline, CDR1 SGHNT and CDR2 YYREEE (reference sequence). Trimming cost V 3 bases and J 2 bases, with 13 bases left between them. The DNA for the CDR3 is TGTGCCAGCAGCTGGGACTTCATTTCCACAGATACGCAGTATTTT. Its translation: CASSWDFISTDTQYF.

This clonotype was recorded many times. The chain links TRBV20-1 to TRBJ1-6; a weak D match, TRBD1 (6 bases). V was cut by 0 bases and J by 5 bases, with 11 bases left in between. CDR3 length: 15 residues. The V gene's germline CDR1 is DFQATT and CDR2 SNEGSKA (reference sequence). CDR3 sequence reads: CSAREGASHNSPLHF. The CDR3, as DNA: TGCAGTGCTAGAGAGGGGGCATCACATAATTCACCCCTCCACTTT.

This clonotype was counted many times. The chain recombines TRBV12-3 or TRBV12-4 with TRBJ2-1; the D is unclear. Trimming pared 6 bases from V and 7 bases from J, leaving 7 bases between. This CDR3 comprises 11 residues. In DNA, the CDR3 is TGTGCCAGCAGCGGTGAGAATGAGCAGTTCTTC. Translating gives CASSGENEQFF.

There are many counts of this clonotype. The J gene is TRBJ2-3, the V gene TRBV3-1; D gene uncertain. V was pared by 4 bases and J by 0 bases, with 11 bases between. Per the germline V gene, CDR1 is LGHDT and CDR2 is YNNKEL (reference sequence). CDR3 length: 15 residues. The CDR3 spells CASSPTRTSTDTQYF. The CDR3 DNA sequence: TGTGCCAGCAGCCCGACACGAACTAGCACAGATACGCAGTATTTT.

This clonotype has a count of ten or more. The chain links TRBV29-1 to TRBJ2-1, with D perhaps matching TRBD2 (6 bases). The ends were cut back, 2 bases at V and 12 bases at J, with 11 bases in the middle. This CDR3 is 11 amino acids long. The germline gives CDR1 SQVTM, CDR2 ANQGSEA. The CDR3 reads CSVERAGGQFF. In nucleotides, the CDR3 is TGCAGCGTTGAAAGAGCGGGCGGGCAGTTCTTC.